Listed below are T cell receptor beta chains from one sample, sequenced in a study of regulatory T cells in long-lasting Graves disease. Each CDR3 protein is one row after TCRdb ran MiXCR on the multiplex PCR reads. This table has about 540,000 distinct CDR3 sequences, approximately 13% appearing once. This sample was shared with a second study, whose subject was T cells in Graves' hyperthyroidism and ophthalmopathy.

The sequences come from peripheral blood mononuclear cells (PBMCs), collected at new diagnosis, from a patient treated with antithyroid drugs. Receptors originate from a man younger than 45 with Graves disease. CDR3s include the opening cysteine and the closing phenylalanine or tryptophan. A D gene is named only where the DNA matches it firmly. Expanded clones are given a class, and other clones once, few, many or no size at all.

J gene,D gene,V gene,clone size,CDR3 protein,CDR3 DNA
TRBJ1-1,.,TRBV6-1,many,CASSEAGFTEAFF,TGTGCCAGCAGTGAAGCAGGGTTCACTGAAGCTTTCTTT
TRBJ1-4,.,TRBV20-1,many,CSARTGGQGEKLFF,TGCAGTGCTAGAACGGGAGGCCAGGGGGAAAAACTGTTTTTT
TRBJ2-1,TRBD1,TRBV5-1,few,CASSSGQDNEQFF,TGCGCCAGCAGCTCGGGACAGGACAATGAGCAGTTCTTC
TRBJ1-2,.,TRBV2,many,CASSVGSWQNRYGYTF,TGTGCCAGCAGTGTCGGTTCGTGGCAGAACCGCTATGGCTACACCTTC
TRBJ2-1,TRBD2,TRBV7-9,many,CASLTAGGAYNEQFF,TGTGCCAGCCTTACAGCGGGAGGGGCGTACAATGAGCAGTTCTTC
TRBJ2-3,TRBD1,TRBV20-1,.,CSYDRAGDTQYF,TGCAGTTATGACAGGGCCGGAGATACGCAGTATTTT
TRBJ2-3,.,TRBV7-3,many,CASSSLPEDTQYF,TGTGCCAGCAGCTCTCTTCCAGAAGATACGCAGTATTTT
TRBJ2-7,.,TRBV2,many,CASSVVTVSYEQYF,TGTGCCAGCAGTGTGGTGACAGTTTCCTACGAGCAGTACTTC
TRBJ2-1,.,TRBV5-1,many,CASSLSPNEQFF,TGCGCCAGCAGCTTGAGTCCAAATGAGCAGTTCTTC
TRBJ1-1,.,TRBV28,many,CASSLDPGMTEAFF,TGTGCCAGCAGTTTAGATCCAGGGATGACTGAAGCTTTCTTT
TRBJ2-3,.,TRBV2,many,CASSAGVTDTQYF,TGTGCCAGCAGTGCGGGAGTCACAGATACGCAGTATTTT
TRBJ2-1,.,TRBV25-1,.,CASNHQGPEQFF,TGTGCCAGCAACCACCAGGGGCCCGAGCAGTTCTTC
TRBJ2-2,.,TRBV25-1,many,CASSEKPALGDTGELFF,TGTGCCAGCAGTGAAAAACCCGCGTTGGGGGACACCGGGGAGCTGTTTTTT
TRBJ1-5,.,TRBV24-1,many,CATSRAGDQPQHF,TGTGCCACCAGCCGAGCGGGGGATCAGCCCCAGCATTTT
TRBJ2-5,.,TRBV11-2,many,CASSLGVGRKETQYF,TGTGCCAGCAGCTTAGGTGTCGGTCGAAAAGAGACCCAGTACTTC
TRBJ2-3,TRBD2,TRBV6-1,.,CASSHLGLAGVLDTQYF,TGTGCCAGCAGTCACCTAGGACTAGCGGGAGTTTTAGATACGCAGTATTTT
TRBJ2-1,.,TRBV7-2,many,CASSSRGSLGTEQFF,TGTGCCAGCAGCTCCCGCGGTAGCTTGGGCACTGAGCAGTTCTTC
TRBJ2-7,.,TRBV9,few,CASSADQMRAEQYF,TGTGCCAGCAGCGCAGACCAGATGAGAGCCGAGCAGTACTTC
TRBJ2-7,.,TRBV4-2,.,CASSPSPYEQYF,TGTGCCAGCAGCCCCTCCCCTTACGAGCAGTACTTC
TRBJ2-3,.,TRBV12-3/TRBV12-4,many,CASCGGTPSPTDTQYF,TGTGCCAGCTGTGGGGGGACACCTAGCCCCACAGATACGCAGTATTTT
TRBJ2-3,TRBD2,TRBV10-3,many,CAISVTSGRGSYTQYF,TGTGCCATCAGTGTGACTAGCGGGAGAGGTAGTTATACGCAGTATTTT
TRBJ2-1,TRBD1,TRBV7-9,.,CASSSTGDEQFF,TGTGCCAGCAGCTCGACAGGGGATGAGCAGTTCTTC
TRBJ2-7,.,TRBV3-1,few,CASSHGAGRRLYEQYF,TGTGCCAGCAGCCATGGGGCTGGGCGGAGGCTCTACGAGCAGTACTTC
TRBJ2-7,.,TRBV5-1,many,CASSLDRDSEQYF,TGCGCCAGCAGCTTGGACAGGGATTCCGAGCAGTACTTC
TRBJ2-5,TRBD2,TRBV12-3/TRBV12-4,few,CASLRTSGQETQYF,TGTGCCAGCCTCCGGACTAGCGGCCAAGAGACCCAGTACTTC
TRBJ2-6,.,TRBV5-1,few,CASSLRRAGKAGANVLTF,TGCGCCAGCAGCTTGCGGCGAGCAGGAAAGGCTGGGGCCAACGTCCTGACTTTC
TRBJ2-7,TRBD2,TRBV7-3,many,CASSLEAGAISYEQYF,TGTGCCAGCAGCTTAGAAGCGGGAGCGATTTCCTACGAGCAGTACTTC
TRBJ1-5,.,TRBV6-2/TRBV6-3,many,CASSEWWILGINQPQHF,TGTGCCAGCAGTGAATGGTGGATCCTCGGGATAAATCAGCCCCAGCATTTT
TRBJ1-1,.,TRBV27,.,CASSSSGGVVTTEAFF,TGTGCCAGCAGTTCGTCCGGGGGGGTTGTTACCACTGAAGCTTTCTTT